This entry is about one T cell receptor (beta chain). Its antigen is unknown. This record comes from a study of shared clonotypes between healthy human individuals. Study results and caveats: Relative to clonotypes present in all four donors, those not shared had lower generation probabilities.

The CDR3 is 13 residues long. The V gene lost 2 bases and the J gene lost 0 bases, with 4 bases spanning the gap. Germline V CDR1 and CDR2: SGHDN, FVKESK. The naive CD8 population came from CD45RO-negative cells selected for CCR7, without terminally differentiated effector memory CD45RA+ cells. In the original analysis: ImmunoSEQ only sent back junction sequences with no quality scores, so filtering was done differently. TCRdb's copy holds only in-frame clones and misses some; the assay was immunoSEQ multiplex PCR. V, J and clone size are taken as reported in that table, and D and trimming were inferred from the DNA itself. The sample yields roughly 2.1 million clones, just over 90% seen once.

This TCR came from a man aged 18 to 29 in good health. Some clones in this sample may be carry-over from other donors' samples. Sequencing was carried out using naive CD8+ T cells from PBMCs. The rearrangement links TRBV14 to TRBJ2-5, with D hard to call. As DNA, the CDR3 is TGTGCCAGCAGCCAATTGGACCAAGAGACCCAGTACTTC. Its protein product is CASSQLDQETQYF. Full variable domain (missing parts from reference TRBV14 and TRBJ2-5): EAGVTQFPSHSVIEKGQTVTLRCDPISGHDNLYWYRRVMGKEIKFLLHFVKESKQDESGMPNNRFLAERTGGTYSTLKVQPAELEDSGVYFCASSQLDQETQYFGPGTRLLVL.